This TCR beta chain was sequenced for a study of siplizumab effects on memory and regulatory T cells (dated by TCRdb to the late 2010s). With respect to the entire study: The effect of the anti-CD2 antibody siplizumab on alloreactive T-cell subsets was examined in allogeneic mixed lymphocyte reactions constructed from human PBMCs.

Sorted unstimulated T cells and proliferating T cells recovered from mixed lymphocyte reactions underwent TCRbeta CDR3 sequencing. Fresh whole blood from ten HLA-typed healthy donors was used as the source from which PBMCs were isolated. To prepare the library, the immunoSEQ multiplex PCR assay was applied. Some 1.1 x 10^5 TCR templates per sample were assayed by the deep sequencing platform. Genomic DNA extracted from sorted T cells was used for TCRbeta CDR3 sequencing. In the authors' own workflow: Clonal analysis of TCRbeta CDR3 data was done in the R programming language. Alloreactive CD4+ and CD8+ clones were identified by comparing unstimulated samples to CFSE-low samples taken after the reaction. Regulatory or non-regulatory origin of alloreactive CD4+ clones was assigned by matching sequences to the sorted unstimulated Treg and non-Treg repertoires. The immuneACCESS repertoire file appears here via TCRdb, limited to in-frame rearrangements. These files lack a portion of the clones; in checked studies, under half of the deficit traces to unresolved V genes, and the cause of the others is not known. V and J calls and clone size come straight from that table; D and trimming were deduced from the DNA. This sample is represented by roughly 100,000 clones; around nine tenths of them were singletons. The ten largest clonotypes hold 0.9% to 1.3% of the sample.

This clone was counted only a few times. Its antigen remains unidentified. No base-level quality is on record; no much larger clone is a single base apart. Broad study findings and their caveats: The cumulative frequency of alloreactive sequences that could be traced back to unstimulated CD4+ memory T cells was significantly reduced by siplizumab. Whether proliferating Tregs from siplizumab cultures were suppressive was not functionally confirmed. Of the alloreactive CD4+ clones that could be mapped, the Treg-derived share averaged almost 70% with siplizumab compared with approximately 30% in control reactions. Roughly 75-95% of proliferating CD4+ or CD8+ clones could not be assigned a naive or memory phenotype. Unstimulated naive T cells appeared to be more diverse than memory T cells, and naive cells seemed to make a substantial contribution to the alloresponse. Sequences below about 10^-5 frequency were poorly captured, so only a minor fraction of alloreactive clones could be mapped to unstimulated subsets.

The CDR3 measures 18 amino acids from cysteine to phenylalanine. Only the CDR3 portion is preserved as DNA: 54 bases, with reading frame beginning at the first base. The germline V and J ends show losses of 0 bases and 0 bases respectively, and no gene match explains 5 bases of the junction. The V gene is TRBV5-3 and the J gene is TRBJ2-3, and 12 junctional nucleotides match TRBD2. TRBV5-3 is sorted into the ORF group, with uncertain function. Sequenced: CD4+ T cells sorted from blood. The TCR sequence derives from a human donor in good health. The DNA sequence is TGTGCCAGAAGCTTGGTTCTAGCGGGAGGGCCAAGCACAGATACGCAGTATTTT. This codes for CARSLVLAGGPSTDTQYF.